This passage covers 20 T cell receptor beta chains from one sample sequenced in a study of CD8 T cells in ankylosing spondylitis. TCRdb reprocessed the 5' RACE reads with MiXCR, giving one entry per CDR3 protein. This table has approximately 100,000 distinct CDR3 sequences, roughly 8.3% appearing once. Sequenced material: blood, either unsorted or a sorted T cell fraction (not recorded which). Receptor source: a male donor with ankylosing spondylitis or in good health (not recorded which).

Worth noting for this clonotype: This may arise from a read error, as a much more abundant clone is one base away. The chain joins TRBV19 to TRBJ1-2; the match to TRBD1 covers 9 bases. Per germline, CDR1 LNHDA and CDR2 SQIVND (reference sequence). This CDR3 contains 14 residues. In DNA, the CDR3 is TGTGTCAGTAGTTTTCGGGACAGGGCCGGTGGCTACACCTTC. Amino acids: CVSSFRDRAGGYTF. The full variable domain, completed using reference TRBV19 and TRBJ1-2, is DGGITQSPKYLFRKEGQNVTLSCEQNLNHDAMYWYRQDPGQGLRLIYYSQIVNDFQKGDIAEGYSVSREKKESFPLTVTSAQKNPTAFYLCVSSFRDRAGGYTFGSGTRLTVV.

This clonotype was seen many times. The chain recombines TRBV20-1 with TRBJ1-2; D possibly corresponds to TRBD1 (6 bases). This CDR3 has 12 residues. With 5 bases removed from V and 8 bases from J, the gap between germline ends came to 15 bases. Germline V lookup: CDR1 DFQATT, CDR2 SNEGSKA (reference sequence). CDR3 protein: CSAGLTGIGYTF. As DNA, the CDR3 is TGCAGTGCTGGACTTACAGGGATCGGCTACACCTTC.

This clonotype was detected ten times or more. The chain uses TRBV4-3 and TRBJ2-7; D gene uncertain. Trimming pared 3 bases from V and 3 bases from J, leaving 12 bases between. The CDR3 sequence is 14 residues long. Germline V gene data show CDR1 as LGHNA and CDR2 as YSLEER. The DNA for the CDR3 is TGCGCCAGCAGCCACCAACGTGGAGTCTACGAGCAGTACTTC. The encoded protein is CASSHQRGVYEQYF.

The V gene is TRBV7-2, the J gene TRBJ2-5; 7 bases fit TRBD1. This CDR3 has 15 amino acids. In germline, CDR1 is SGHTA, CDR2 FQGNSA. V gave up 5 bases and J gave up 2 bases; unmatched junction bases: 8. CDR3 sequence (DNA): TGTGCCAGCAGCCCTAAGACAGGGCGTCAAGAGACCCAGTACTTC. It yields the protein CASSPKTGRQETQYF. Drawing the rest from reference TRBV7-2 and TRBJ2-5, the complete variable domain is GAGVSQSPSNKVTEKGKDVELRCDPISGHTALYWYRQSLGQGLEFLIYFQGNSAPDKSGLPSDRFSAERTGGSVSTLTIQRTQQEDSAVYLCASSPKTGRQETQYFGPGTRLLVL.

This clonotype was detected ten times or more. CDR3: CSARDIGGYNQPQHF. The CDR3 DNA reads TGCAGTGCTAGAGATATCGGCGGGTACAATCAGCCCCAGCATTTT. The gene calls are TRBV20-1 and TRBJ1-5; D ambiguous. From germline, CDR1 is DFQATT and CDR2 SNEGSKA (reference sequence). The ends were cut back, 0 bases at V and 3 bases at J, with 12 bases in the middle. This CDR3 has 15 amino acids.

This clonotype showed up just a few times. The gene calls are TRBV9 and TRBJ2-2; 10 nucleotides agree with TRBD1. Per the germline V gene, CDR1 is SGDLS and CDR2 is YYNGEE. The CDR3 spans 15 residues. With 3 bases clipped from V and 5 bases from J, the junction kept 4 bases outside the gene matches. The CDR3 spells CASSETGGGTGELFF. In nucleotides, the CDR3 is TGTGCCAGCAGCGAGACAGGGGGCGGAACCGGGGAGCTGTTTTTT.

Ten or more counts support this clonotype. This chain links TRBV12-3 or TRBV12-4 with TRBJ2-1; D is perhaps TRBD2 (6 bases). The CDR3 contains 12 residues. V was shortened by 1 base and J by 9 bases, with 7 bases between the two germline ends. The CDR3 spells CASSLGAGEQFF. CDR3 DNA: TGTGCCAGCAGTTTAGGAGCGGGTGAGCAGTTCTTC.

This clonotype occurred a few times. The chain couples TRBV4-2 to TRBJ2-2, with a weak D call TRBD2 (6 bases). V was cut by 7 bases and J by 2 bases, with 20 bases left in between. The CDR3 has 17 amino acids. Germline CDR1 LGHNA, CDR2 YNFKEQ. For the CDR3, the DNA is TGTGCCAGCACCGCCGCCCCCGGGACTGATAACACCGGGGAGCTGTTTTTT. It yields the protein CASTAAPGTDNTGELFF.

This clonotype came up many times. CDR3 coding DNA: TGTGCCAGCAGGATCATGGGCCTTTCCCAAGAGACCCAGTACTTC. Its protein product is CASRIMGLSQETQYF. The rearrangement links TRBV6-1 to TRBJ2-5; unclear D gene. The CDR3 is 15 amino acids. Germline V gene sequence: CDR1 MNHNS, CDR2 SASEGT. V dropped 6 bases and J dropped 1 base, with 15 bases sitting between them.

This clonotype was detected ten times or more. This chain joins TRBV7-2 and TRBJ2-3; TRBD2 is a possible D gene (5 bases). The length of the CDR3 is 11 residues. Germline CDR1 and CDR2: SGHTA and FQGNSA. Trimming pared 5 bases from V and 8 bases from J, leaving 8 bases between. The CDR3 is CASSQRGTQYF. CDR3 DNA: TGTGCCAGCAGCCAACGGGGTACGCAGTATTTT.

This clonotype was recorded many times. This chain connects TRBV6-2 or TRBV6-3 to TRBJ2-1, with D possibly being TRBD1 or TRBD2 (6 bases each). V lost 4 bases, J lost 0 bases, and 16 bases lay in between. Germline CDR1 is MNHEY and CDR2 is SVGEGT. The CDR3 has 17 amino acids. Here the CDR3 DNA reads TGTGCCAGCAGTTCCCTCATAGGGGGGAGCTCCTACAATGAGCAGTTCTTC. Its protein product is CASSSLIGGSSYNEQFF.

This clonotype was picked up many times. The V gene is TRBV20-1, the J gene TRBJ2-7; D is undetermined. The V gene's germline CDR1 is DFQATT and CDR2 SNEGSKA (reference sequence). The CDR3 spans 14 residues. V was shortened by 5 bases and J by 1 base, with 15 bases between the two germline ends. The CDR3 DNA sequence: TGCAGTGCTGGGGTTAAGACCGTATCCTACGAGCAGTACTTC. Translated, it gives CSAGVKTVSYEQYF.

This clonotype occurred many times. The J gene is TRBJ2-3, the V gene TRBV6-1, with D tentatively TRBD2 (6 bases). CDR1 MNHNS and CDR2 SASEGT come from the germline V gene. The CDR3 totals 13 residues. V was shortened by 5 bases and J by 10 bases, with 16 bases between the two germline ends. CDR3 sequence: CASSRDPEGPQYF. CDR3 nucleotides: TGTGCCAGCAGTAGGGACCCGGAGGGCCCGCAGTATTTT.

CDR3 nucleotides: TGCAGCGTGGCTCAGGGGGGAGTCAATCAGCCCCAGCATTTT. This translates into CSVAQGGVNQPQHF. J is TRBJ1-5 and V is TRBV29-1; 7 nucleotides line up with TRBD1. V was clipped by 6 bases and J by 3 bases; unmatched bases: 8. The CDR3 is 14 amino acids. Germline CDR1 is SQVTM and CDR2 is ANQGSEA.

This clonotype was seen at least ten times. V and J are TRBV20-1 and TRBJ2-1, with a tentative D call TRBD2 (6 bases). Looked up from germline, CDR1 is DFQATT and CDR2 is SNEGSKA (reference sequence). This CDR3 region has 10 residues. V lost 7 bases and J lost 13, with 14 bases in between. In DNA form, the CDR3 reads TGCAGTGTTCTGGAGGGTACTCAGTTCTTC. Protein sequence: CSVLEGTQFF.

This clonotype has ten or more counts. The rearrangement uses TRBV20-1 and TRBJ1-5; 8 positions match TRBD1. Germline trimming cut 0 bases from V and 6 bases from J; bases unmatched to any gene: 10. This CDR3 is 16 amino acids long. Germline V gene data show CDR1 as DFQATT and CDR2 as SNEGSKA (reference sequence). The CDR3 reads CSARDQGAVNSQPQHF. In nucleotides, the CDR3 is TGCAGTGCTAGAGATCAGGGGGCGGTTAACAGTCAGCCCCAGCATTTT.

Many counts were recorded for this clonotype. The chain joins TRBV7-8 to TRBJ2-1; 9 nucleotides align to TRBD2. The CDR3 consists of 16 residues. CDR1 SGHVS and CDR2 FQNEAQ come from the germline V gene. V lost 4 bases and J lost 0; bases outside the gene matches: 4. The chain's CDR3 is CASSSLAGVSYNEQFF. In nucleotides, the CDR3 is TGTGCCAGCAGCTCTTTAGCGGGAGTCTCCTACAATGAGCAGTTCTTC.

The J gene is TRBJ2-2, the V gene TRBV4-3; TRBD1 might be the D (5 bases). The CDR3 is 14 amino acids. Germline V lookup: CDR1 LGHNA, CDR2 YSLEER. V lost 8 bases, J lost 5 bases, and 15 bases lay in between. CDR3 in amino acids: CASGGREGTGELFF. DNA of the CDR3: TGCGCCAGCGGCGGCAGGGAAGGGACCGGGGAGCTGTTTTTT.

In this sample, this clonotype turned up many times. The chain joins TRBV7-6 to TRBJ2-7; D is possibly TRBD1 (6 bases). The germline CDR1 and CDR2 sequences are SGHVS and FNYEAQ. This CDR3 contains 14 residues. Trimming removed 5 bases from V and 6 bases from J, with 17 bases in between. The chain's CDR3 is CASSDRTAPSEQYF. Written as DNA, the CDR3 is TGTGCCAGCAGCGACAGGACCGCTCCTAGCGAGCAGTACTTC. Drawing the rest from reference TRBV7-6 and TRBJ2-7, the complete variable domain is GAGVSQSPRYKVTKRGQDVALRCDPISGHVSLYWYRQALGQGPEFLTYFNYEAQQDKSGLPNDRFSAERPEGSISTLTIQRTEQRDSAMYRCASSDRTAPSEQYFGPGTRLTVT.

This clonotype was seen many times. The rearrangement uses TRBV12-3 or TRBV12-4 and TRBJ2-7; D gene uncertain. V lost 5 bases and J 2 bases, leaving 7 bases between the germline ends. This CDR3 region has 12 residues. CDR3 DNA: TGTGCCAGCAGTCCCGGCCCCTACGAGCAGTACTTC. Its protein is CASSPGPYEQYF.